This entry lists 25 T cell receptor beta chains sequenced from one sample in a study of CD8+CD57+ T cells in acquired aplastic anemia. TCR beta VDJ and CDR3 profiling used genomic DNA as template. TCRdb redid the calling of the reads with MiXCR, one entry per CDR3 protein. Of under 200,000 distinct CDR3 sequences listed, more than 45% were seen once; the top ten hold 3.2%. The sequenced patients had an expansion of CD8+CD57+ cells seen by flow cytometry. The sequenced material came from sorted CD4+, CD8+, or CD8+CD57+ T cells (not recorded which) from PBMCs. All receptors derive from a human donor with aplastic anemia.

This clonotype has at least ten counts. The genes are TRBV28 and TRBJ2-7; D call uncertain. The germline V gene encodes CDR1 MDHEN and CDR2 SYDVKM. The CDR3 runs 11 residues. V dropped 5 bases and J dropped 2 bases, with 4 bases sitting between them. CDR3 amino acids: CASSMTYEQYF. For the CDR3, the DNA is TGTGCCAGCAGTATGACCTACGAGCAGTACTTC.

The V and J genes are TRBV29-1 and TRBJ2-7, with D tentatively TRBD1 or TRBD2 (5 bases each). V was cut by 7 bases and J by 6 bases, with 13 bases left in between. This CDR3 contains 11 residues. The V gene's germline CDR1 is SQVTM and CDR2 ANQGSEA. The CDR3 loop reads CSGSTEGEQYF. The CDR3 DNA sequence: TGCAGCGGGTCGACAGAGGGCGAGCAGTACTTC.

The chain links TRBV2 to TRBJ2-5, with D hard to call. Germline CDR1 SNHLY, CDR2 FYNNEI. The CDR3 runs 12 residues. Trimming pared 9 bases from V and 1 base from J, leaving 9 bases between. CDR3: CASQLFQETQYF. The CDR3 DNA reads TGTGCCAGTCAACTATTCCAAGAGACCCAGTACTTC.

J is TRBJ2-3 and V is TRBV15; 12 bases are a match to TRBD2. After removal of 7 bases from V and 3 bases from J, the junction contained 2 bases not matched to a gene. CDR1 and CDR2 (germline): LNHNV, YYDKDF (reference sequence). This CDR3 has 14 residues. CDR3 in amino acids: CATTTSGRTDTQYF. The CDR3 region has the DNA TGTGCCACCACAACTAGCGGGAGGACAGATACGCAGTATTTT.

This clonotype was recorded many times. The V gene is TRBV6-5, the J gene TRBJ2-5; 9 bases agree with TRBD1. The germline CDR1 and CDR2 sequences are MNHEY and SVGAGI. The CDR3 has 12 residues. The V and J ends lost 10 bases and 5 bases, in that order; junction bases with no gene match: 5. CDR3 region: CATGQGLETQYF. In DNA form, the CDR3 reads TGTGCCACGGGACAGGGCCTGGAGACCCAGTACTTC.

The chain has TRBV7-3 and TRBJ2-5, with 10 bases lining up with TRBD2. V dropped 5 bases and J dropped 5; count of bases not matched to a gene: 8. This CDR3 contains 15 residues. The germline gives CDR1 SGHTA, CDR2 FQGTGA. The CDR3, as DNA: TGTGCCAGCAGCCCGACCGGGACTAGCGCGGAGACCCAGTACTTC. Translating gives CASSPTGTSAETQYF.

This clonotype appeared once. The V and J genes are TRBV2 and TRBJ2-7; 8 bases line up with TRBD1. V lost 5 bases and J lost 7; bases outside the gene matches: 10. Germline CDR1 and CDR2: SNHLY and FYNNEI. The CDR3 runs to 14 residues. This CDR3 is CASSPARRTGEQYF. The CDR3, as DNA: TGTGCCAGCAGTCCCGCCCGTAGGACAGGGGAGCAGTACTTC.

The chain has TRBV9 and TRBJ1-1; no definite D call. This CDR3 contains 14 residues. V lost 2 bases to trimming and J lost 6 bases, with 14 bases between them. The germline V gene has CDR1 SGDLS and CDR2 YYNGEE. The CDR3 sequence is CASSVITGRAEAFF. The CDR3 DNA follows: TGTGCCAGCAGCGTCATAACCGGGAGGGCTGAAGCTTTCTTT.

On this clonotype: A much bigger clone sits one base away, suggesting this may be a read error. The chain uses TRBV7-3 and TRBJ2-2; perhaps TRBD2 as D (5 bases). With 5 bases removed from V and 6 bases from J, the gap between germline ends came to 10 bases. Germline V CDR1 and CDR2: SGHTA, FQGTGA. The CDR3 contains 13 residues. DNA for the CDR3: TGTGCCAGCAGCCGAGGGCTGTCCGGGGAGCTGTTTTTT. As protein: CASSRGLSGELFF.

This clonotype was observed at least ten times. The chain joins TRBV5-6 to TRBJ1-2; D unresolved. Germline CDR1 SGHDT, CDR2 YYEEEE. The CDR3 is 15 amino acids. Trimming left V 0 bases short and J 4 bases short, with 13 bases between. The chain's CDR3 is CASSLARRSGYGYTF. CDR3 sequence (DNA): TGTGCCAGCAGCTTGGCAAGGAGATCGGGCTATGGCTACACCTTC.

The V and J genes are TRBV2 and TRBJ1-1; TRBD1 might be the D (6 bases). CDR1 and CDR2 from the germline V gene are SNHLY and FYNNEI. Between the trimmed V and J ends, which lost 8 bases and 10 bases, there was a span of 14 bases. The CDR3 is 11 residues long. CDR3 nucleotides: TGTGCCAGCGGAGGGGGAGGGCTAGCTTTCTTT. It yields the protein CASGGGGLAFF.

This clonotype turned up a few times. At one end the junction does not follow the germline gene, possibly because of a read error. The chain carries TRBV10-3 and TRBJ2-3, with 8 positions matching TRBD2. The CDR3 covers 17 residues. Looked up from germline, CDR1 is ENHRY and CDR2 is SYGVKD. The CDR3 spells CASSPISGGLSTDTQYF. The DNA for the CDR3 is TGTGCCAGCAGTCCCATCAGCGGGGGCCTTAGCACAGATACGCAGTATTTT.

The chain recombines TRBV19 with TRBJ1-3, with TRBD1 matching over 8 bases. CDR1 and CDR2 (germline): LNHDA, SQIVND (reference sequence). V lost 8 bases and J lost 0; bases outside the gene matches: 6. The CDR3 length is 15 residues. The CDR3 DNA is TGTGCCAGTGGACAGGGAGACTCCTCTGGAAACACCATATATTTT. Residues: CASGQGDSSGNTIYF.

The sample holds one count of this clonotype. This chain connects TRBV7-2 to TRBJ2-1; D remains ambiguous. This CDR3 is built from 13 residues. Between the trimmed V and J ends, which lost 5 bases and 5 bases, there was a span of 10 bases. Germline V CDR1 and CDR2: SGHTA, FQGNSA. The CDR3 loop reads CASSLAYNNEQFF. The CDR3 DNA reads TGTGCCAGCAGCCTGGCCTACAACAATGAGCAGTTCTTC.

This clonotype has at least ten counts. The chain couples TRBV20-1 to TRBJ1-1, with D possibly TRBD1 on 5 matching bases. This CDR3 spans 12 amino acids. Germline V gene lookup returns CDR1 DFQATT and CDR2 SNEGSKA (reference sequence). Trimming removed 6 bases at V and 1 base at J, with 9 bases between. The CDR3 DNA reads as TGCAGTGCCAGTCAGGGGAACACTGAAGCTTTCTTT. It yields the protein CSASQGNTEAFF.

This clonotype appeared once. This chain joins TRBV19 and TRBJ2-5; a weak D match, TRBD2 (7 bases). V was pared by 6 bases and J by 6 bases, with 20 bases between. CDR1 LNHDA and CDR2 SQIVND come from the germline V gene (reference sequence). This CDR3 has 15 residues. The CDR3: CASSPLAGAQQTQYF. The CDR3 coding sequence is TGTGCCAGTAGCCCCCTTGCGGGGGCCCAGCAGACCCAGTACTTC.

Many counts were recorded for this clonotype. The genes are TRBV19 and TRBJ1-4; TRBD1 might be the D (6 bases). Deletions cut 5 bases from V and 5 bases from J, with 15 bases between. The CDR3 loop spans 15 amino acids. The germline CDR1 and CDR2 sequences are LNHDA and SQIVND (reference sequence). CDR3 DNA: TGTGCCAGTAGTCACACAGGGAAAAAGAATGAAAAACTGTTTTTT. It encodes CASSHTGKKNEKLFF.

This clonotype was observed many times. The CDR3 nucleotides are TGCAGTGCTATACCCGGGACAGGGGGCACTGAAGCTTTCTTT. Amino acid sequence: CSAIPGTGGTEAFF. V and J are TRBV20-1 and TRBJ1-1, with 11 bases that match TRBD1. The trim removed 4 bases at V and 4 bases at J, leaving 5 bases unmatched. This CDR3 is 14 amino acids long. The germline gives CDR1 DFQATT, CDR2 SNEGSKA (reference sequence).

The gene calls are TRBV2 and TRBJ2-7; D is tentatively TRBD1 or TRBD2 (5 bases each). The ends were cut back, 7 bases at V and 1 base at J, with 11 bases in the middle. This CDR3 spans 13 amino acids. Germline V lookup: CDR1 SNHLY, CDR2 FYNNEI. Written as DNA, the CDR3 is TGTGCCAGCATAGAGGGACGGTCCTACGAGCAGTACTTC. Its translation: CASIEGRSYEQYF.

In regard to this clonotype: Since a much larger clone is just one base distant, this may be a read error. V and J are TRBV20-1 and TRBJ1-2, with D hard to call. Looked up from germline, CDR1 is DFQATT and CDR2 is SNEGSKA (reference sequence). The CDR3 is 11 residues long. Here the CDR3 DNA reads TGCAGTGCTAGCGCGATGGGCGGCTACGCCTTC. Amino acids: CSASAMGGYAF.

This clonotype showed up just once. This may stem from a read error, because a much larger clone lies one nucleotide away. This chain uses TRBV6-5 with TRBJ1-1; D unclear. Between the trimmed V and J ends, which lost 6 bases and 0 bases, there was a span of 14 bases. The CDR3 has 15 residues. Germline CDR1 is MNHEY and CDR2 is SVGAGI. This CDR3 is CASSFSESMNTEAFF. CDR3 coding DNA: TGTGCCAGCAGCTTCTCCGAGAGCATGAACACTGAAGCTTTCTTT.

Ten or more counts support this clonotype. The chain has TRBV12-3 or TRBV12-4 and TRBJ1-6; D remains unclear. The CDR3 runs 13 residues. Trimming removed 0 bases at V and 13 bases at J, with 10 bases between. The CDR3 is CASSLALAGPLHF. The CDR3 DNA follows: TGTGCCAGCAGTTTAGCGCTGGCAGGTCCCCTCCACTTT.

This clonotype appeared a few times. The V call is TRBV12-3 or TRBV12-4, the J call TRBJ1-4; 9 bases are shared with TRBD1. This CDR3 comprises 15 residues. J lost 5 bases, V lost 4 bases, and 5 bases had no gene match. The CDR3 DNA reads TGTGCCAGCAGTTCCGGGACAGGGAGGAATGAAAAACTGTTTTTT. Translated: CASSSGTGRNEKLFF.

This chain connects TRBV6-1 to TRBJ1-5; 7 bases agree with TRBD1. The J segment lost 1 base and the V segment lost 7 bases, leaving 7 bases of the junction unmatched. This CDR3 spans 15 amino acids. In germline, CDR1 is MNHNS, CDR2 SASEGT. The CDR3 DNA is TGTGCCAGCACCCCACGAGGGGGCAGCAATCAGCCCCAGCATTTT. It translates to CASTPRGGSNQPQHF.

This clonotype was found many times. CDR3: CSARGTGGRLNTEAFF. CDR3 sequence (DNA): TGCAGTGCCAGGGGGACAGGGGGCCGTTTGAACACTGAAGCTTTCTTT. The V gene is TRBV20-1, the J gene TRBJ1-1; 12 bases are shared with TRBD1. The CDR3 totals 16 residues. Germline loops: CDR1 DFQATT, CDR2 SNEGSKA (reference sequence). V lost 6 bases to trimming and J lost 0 bases; unmatched junction nucleotides: 8.